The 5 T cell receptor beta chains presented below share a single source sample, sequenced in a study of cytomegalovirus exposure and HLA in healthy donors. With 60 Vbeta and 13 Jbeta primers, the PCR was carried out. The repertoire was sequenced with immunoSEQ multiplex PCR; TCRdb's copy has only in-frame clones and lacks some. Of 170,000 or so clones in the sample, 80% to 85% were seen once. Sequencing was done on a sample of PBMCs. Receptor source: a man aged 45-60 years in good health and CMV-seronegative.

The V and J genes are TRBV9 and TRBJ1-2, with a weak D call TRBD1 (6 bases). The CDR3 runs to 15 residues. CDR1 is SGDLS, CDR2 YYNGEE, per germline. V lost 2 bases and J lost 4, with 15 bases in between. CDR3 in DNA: TGTGCCAGCAGCGTCTCCGGACAGCGCTCCTATGGCTACACCTTC. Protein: CASSVSGQRSYGYTF.

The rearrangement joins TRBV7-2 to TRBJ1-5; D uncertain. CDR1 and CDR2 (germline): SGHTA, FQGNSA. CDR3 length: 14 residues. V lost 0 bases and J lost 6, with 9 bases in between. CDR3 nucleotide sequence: TGTGCCAGCAGCTTAGCGCGGTTGGGTCAGCCCCAGCATTTT. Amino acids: CASSLARLGQPQHF.

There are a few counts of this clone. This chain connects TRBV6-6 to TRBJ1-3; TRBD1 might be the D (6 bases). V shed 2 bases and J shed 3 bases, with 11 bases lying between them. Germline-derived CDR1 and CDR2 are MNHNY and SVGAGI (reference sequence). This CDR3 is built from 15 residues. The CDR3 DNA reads TGTGCCAGCAGTTACGCTAGGACAGATGGAAACACCATATATTTT. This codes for CASSYARTDGNTIYF.

CDR3 residues: CAWSPGHTYEQYF. CDR3 nucleotides: TGTGCCTGGAGTCCGGGACACACCTACGAGCAGTACTTC. The rearrangement links TRBV30 to TRBJ2-7, with D tentatively TRBD1 (6 bases). The germline V gene encodes CDR1 GTSNPN and CDR2 SVGIG (reference sequence). V was pared by 2 bases and J by 2 bases, with 10 bases between. This CDR3 has 13 residues.

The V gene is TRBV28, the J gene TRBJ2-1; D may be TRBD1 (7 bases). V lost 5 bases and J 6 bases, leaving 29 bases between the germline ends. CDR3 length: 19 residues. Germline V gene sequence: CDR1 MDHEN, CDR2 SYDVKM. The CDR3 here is CASSALEGGGSLVGNEQFF. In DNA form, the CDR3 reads TGTGCCAGCAGTGCCTTAGAAGGAGGGGGCAGCTTGGTGGGCAATGAGCAGTTCTTC.